One sample yielded the 4 T cell receptor beta chains listed below, sequenced in a study of blood T cell repertoires in COVID-19. This table comes from immunoSEQ multiplex PCR, and its TCRdb copy is limited to in-frame clones, with some not included. The table records about 38,000 clones, roughly 84% of them present only once. The specimen sequenced was peripheral blood. Receptors were obtained from a man aged 55 to 69 with COVID-19, enrolled during active disease.

The genes are TRBV9 and TRBJ1-6; D not certain. Trimming removed 3 bases at V and 0 bases at J, with 7 bases between. The CDR3 loop spans 15 amino acids. Germline V CDR1 and CDR2: SGDLS, YYNGEE. In nucleotides, the CDR3 is TGTGCCAGCAGCGAGACGGGCTCCTATAATTCACCCCTCCACTTT. This gives the protein CASSETGSYNSPLHF. The full variable domain, with the rest looked up from reference TRBV9 and TRBJ1-6, is DSGVTQTPKHLITATGQRVTLRCSPRSGDLSVYWYQQSLDQGLQFLIQYYNGEERAKGNILERFSAQQFPDLHSELNLSSLELGDSALYFCASSETGSYNSPLHFGNGTRLTVT.

The chain has TRBV7-9 and TRBJ1-2, with unresolved D. V gave up 7 bases and J gave up 6 bases, with 15 bases separating them. Germline assignment: CDR1 SEHNR and CDR2 FQNEAQ (reference sequence). The CDR3 is made up of 13 amino acids. The chain's CDR3 is CASTHEELDGYTF. The CDR3 DNA reads as TGTGCCAGCACCCACGAGGAGCTGGATGGCTACACCTTC.

The rearrangement joins TRBV2 to TRBJ2-7; TRBD2 might be the D (6 bases). The germline CDR1 and CDR2 sequences are SNHLY and FYNNEI. Trimming took 8 bases from V and 0 from J, leaving 11 bases between them. The CDR3 has 13 amino acids. The CDR3 loop is CASEEGFSYEQYF. The CDR3 DNA sequence: TGTGCCAGCGAGGAGGGTTTCTCCTACGAGCAGTACTTC.

The rearrangement joins TRBV10-3 to TRBJ2-2, with 7 bases that match TRBD1. The germline CDR1 and CDR2 sequences are ENHRY and SYGVKD. Trimming took 3 bases from V and 6 from J; bases not matched to a gene: 4. CDR3 length: 14 residues. CDR3 in DNA: TGTGCCATCAGTGACTCGCAGGGGGCCGGGGAGCTGTTTTTT. Encoded protein: CAISDSQGAGELFF.